This T cell receptor beta chain was obtained from a study of blood T cell repertoires in COVID-19. About the study: The samples span acute and convalescent COVID-19 from the United States, Italy and Spain.

J was trimmed by 6 bases and V by 4 bases; bases with no gene match: 4. In germline, CDR1 is SGHTA, CDR2 FQGTGA. The CDR3 length is 15 residues. Profiled with immunoSEQ multiplex PCR; TCRdb holds only in-frame clones, not every one. The sample comprises about 130,000 clones, roughly 84% of which are singletons, and 44% rests with the top ten. This TCR was recovered from a human donor in a cohort sampled during active COVID-19. The chain couples TRBV7-3 to TRBJ1-6; 9 bases align to TRBD1. The sample taken for sequencing was peripheral blood. The CDR3 DNA reads TGTGCCAGCAGCTCGACGGGACAGGGTAATTCACCCCTCCACTTT. Translation: CASSSTGQGNSPLHF.